A selection of T cell receptor beta chains follows, all from one sample in a study of T cells in Graves' hyperthyroidism and ophthalmopathy. TCRdb fed the multiplex PCR reads into MiXCR, producing one record per CDR3 protein. The sample records more than 300,000 distinct CDR3 sequences, 11% to 15% being singletons. Input material: blood. All receptors come from an older woman with Graves' hyperthyroidism. Both conserved end residues are part of each CDR3. A D gene is named only where the DNA matches it firmly. The size entry is marked missing in some rows and otherwise reads once, few, many or a size class.

d_call	v_call	j_call	clone_size	cdr3_aa	cdr3_nt
NA	TRBV20-1	TRBJ2-1	many	CSARDDWGYNEQFF	TGCAGTGCTAGAGATGATTGGGGGTACAATGAGCAGTTCTTC
NA	TRBV3-1	TRBJ1-6	NA	CASSLGRDGSPLHF	TGTGCCAGCAGCCTGGGCAGGGATGGTTCACCCCTCCACTTT
NA	TRBV7-2	TRBJ2-7	few	CASSAGMTSYEQYF	TGTGCCAGCAGCGCCGGAATGACCTCCTACGAGCAGTACTTC
NA	TRBV27	TRBJ2-7	many	CASSPGQVHEQYF	TGTGCCAGCAGTCCCGGACAAGTCCACGAGCAGTACTTC
NA	TRBV4-2	TRBJ1-2	few	CASSQRSTYGYTF	TGTGCCAGCAGCCAACGAAGTACTTATGGCTACACCTTC
TRBD2	TRBV4-2	TRBJ2-1	few	CASSQGLAGVESRNEQFF	TGTGCCAGCAGCCAAGGACTAGCGGGAGTTGAAAGTCGTAATGAGCAGTTCTTC
NA	TRBV15	TRBJ2-1	many	CATSAKRGELNNEQFF	TGTGCCACCAGCGCGAAAAGGGGCGAGTTAAACAATGAGCAGTTCTTC
TRBD1	TRBV15	TRBJ1-5	many	CATSRALQSGTASNQPQHF	TGTGCCACCAGCAGAGCCCTTCAGTCCGGGACAGCTAGCAATCAGCCCCAGCATTTT
NA	TRBV6-2/TRBV6-3	TRBJ2-7	NA	CASSERSTEQYF	TGTGCCAGCAGTGAACGAAGTACCGAGCAGTACTTC
NA	TRBV7-9	TRBJ1-2	NA	CASSLAGGRSYTF	TGTGCCAGCAGCTTAGCGGGCGGAAGAAGCTACACCTTC
TRBD1	TRBV10-3	TRBJ2-2	NA	CAISQTGGSTGELFF	TGTGCCATCAGCCAGACAGGGGGTAGCACCGGGGAGCTGTTTTTT
NA	TRBV3-1	TRBJ1-1	few	CASSQRAGKLPEAFF	TGTGCCAGCAGCCAAAGGGCAGGGAAGTTGCCTGAAGCTTTCTTT
NA	TRBV6-1	TRBJ2-7	many	CASSSTTGRVHEQYF	TGTGCCAGCAGTTCCACGACAGGGAGGGTACACGAGCAGTACTTC
TRBD1	TRBV19	TRBJ1-1	few	CASSTGQGSTEAFF	TGTGCCAGTAGTACGGGACAGGGGAGCACTGAAGCTTTCTTT
TRBD2	TRBV20-1	TRBJ2-3	many	CSAPLGRASDTDTQYF	TGCAGTGCCCCGTTGGGGAGGGCCTCAGACACAGATACGCAGTATTTT
TRBD1	TRBV19	TRBJ1-2	NA	CASKATGSYGYTF	TGTGCCAGTAAAGCGACAGGGTCCTATGGCTACACCTTC
TRBD1	TRBV5-1	TRBJ2-3	many	CASSSDRGALTTQYF	TGCGCCAGCAGCTCGGACAGGGGTGCCCTTACTACGCAGTATTTT
NA	TRBV7-9	TRBJ1-1	many	CASSPPTGSREGTEAFF	TGTGCCAGCAGCCCTCCGACGGGATCAAGGGAGGGCACTGAAGCTTTCTTT
NA	TRBV15	TRBJ1-6	NA	CATSVGFSYNSPLHF	TGTGCCACCAGCGTCGGTTTCTCCTATAATTCACCCCTCCACTTT
TRBD1	TRBV3-1	TRBJ1-2	many	CASSQESVQGAGYGYTF	TGTGCCAGCAGCCAAGAGTCGGTACAGGGGGCCGGGTATGGCTACACCTTC
NA	TRBV29-1	TRBJ2-1	NA	CSVATRNNEQFF	TGCAGCGTTGCTACCAGAAACAATGAGCAGTTCTTC
TRBD2	TRBV20-1	TRBJ2-3	few	CSARDAGGPDTQYF	TGCAGTGCTAGAGATGCGGGAGGGCCAGATACGCAGTATTTT
NA	TRBV2	TRBJ1-4	many	CASSTGILADFGEKLFF	TGTGCCAGCAGCACCGGGATCCTGGCGGATTTTGGTGAAAAACTGTTTTTT
NA	TRBV24-1	TRBJ2-1	NA	CATSDPAEALGANEQFF	TGTGCCACCAGTGACCCGGCTGAGGCTCTTGGGGCCAATGAGCAGTTCTTC
TRBD1	TRBV2	TRBJ1-1	many	CARLTGTGDTEAFF	TGTGCCAGACTAACCGGGACAGGGGACACTGAAGCTTTCTTT
TRBD1	TRBV6-1	TRBJ2-5	many	CASSSIGTGQETQYF	TGTGCCAGCAGTTCCATAGGGACAGGGCAAGAGACCCAGTACTTC
NA	TRBV5-1	TRBJ1-1	many	CASSADRNTEAFF	TGCGCCAGCAGCGCCGACAGGAACACTGAAGCTTTCTTT
NA	TRBV10-3	TRBJ2-1	NA	CAVRGNEQFF	TGTGCCGTCAGGGGTAATGAGCAGTTCTTC
TRBD2	TRBV30	TRBJ2-2	many	CAWSRLASGELFF	TGTGCCTGGAGCCGACTAGCGTCCGGGGAGCTGTTTTTT
NA	TRBV7-3	TRBJ2-7	NA	CASSSRAGRPLEQYF	TGTGCCAGCAGCAGCAGGGCGGGACGGCCCCTCGAGCAGTACTTC
NA	TRBV18	TRBJ2-1	many	CASSPRNWGSEQFF	TGTGCCAGCTCACCACGGAATTGGGGTTCTGAGCAGTTCTTC
NA	TRBV2	TRBJ1-1	many	CASREWNTEAFF	TGTGCCAGCAGGGAATGGAACACTGAAGCTTTCTTT
NA	TRBV7-3	TRBJ2-1	few	CASSLGVLSYNEQFF	TGTGCCAGCAGCTTAGGAGTCCTATCCTACAATGAGCAGTTCTTC
TRBD2	TRBV25-1	TRBJ2-3	few	CASGREGPDTQYF	TGTGCCAGCGGCCGGGAGGGTCCAGATACGCAGTATTTT
TRBD2	TRBV5-6	TRBJ2-3	few	CASSLGLAGGRTDTQYF	TGTGCCAGCAGCCTGGGACTAGCGGGAGGGCGGACAGATACGCAGTATTTT
NA	TRBV12-5	TRBJ2-1	NA	CASGLGVTSYNEQFF	TGTGCTAGTGGTTTGGGCGTGACTTCTTACAATGAGCAGTTCTTC
TRBD1	TRBV2	TRBJ2-7	many	CASLDRASYEQYF	TGTGCCAGCCTGGACAGGGCGTCCTACGAGCAGTACTTC
TRBD2	TRBV20-1	TRBJ2-7	many	CSATGASGRFNEQYF	TGCAGTGCTACAGGGGCTAGCGGGAGGTTCAACGAGCAGTACTTC
NA	TRBV11-3	TRBJ2-1	many	CASSLVSGRNEQFF	TGTGCCAGCAGCTTAGTTTCGGGGAGGAATGAGCAGTTCTTC
NA	TRBV4-1	TRBJ2-1	NA	CASSRHRTDSYNEQFF	TGCGCCAGCAGCCGCCACCGGACAGATAGCTACAATGAGCAGTTCTTC
NA	TRBV10-3	TRBJ1-2	many	CAISESQTVVYGYTF	TGTGCCATCAGTGAGTCTCAGACCGTAGTCTATGGCTACACCTTC
TRBD2	TRBV20-1	TRBJ2-3	many	CSARDYSNTQYF	TGCAGTGCTCGGGACTACAGTAATACGCAGTATTTT
NA	TRBV5-5	TRBJ1-2	NA	CASSWGGSENLGYTF	TGTGCCAGCAGCTGGGGGGGGAGCGAGAACTTAGGCTACACCTTC
TRBD2	TRBV9	TRBJ2-1	few	CASNPGTSAYNEQFF	TGTGCCAGCAACCCCGGGACTAGCGCGTACAATGAGCAGTTCTTC
NA	TRBV9	TRBJ2-7	many	CASSVDPQSSYEQYF	TGTGCCAGCAGCGTAGACCCCCAGAGCTCCTACGAGCAGTACTTC
TRBD1	TRBV27	TRBJ1-2	NA	CASSLERQGNYGYTF	TGTGCCAGCAGTCTGGAAAGACAGGGGAACTATGGCTACACCTTC